Detailed here is one T cell receptor (beta chain). TCRdb passed the 5' RACE reads through MiXCR, listing each CDR3 protein once. The profile covers some 670,000 distinct CDR3 sequences, with about 12% appearing a single time and about 16% taken by the ten largest. This entry is derived from a study of T cells after yellow fever vaccination. Germline V gene data show CDR1 as SGDLS and CDR2 as YYNGEE. V was clipped by 0 bases and J by 9 bases, with 13 bases between them. CDR3 length: 14 amino acids. V usage is TRBV9 and J usage is TRBJ2-1, with a possible D match to TRBD2 (6 bases). This sequence originates from a man younger than 45 who received the YFV17D yellow fever vaccine. Sequencing was performed on PBMCs, taken on the day of the yellow fever booster vaccination. The CDR3 is CASSVEAGNREQFF. The CDR3 coding sequence is TGTGCCAGCAGCGTAGAGGCGGGAAATCGTGAGCAGTTCTTC.